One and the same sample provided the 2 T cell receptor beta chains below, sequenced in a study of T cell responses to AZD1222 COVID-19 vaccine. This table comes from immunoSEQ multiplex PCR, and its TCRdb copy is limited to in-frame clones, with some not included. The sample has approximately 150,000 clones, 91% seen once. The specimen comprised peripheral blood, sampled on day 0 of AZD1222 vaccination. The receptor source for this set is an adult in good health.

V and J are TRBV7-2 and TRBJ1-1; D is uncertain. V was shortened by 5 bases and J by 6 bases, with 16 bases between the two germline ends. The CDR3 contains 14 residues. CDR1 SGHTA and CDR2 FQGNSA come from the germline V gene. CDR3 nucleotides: TGTGCCAGCAGCCACCTGACCCGGGAGCCTGAAGCTTTCTTT. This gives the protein CASSHLTREPEAFF.

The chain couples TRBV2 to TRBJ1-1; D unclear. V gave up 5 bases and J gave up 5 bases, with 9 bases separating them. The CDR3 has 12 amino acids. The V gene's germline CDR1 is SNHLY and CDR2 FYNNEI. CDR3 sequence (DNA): TGTGCCAGCAGTTCAGGTTGGACTGAAGCTTTCTTT. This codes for CASSSGWTEAFF. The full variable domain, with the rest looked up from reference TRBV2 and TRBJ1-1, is EPEVTQTPSHQVTQMGQEVILRCVPISNHLYFYWYRQILGQKVEFLVSFYNNEISEKSEIFDDQFSVERPDGSNFTLKIRSTKLEDSAMYFCASSSGWTEAFFGQGTRLTVV.